This T cell receptor (beta chain) was obtained from a study of memory CD4+ T cells and cytomegalovirus serostatus. The table lists this clone with a few counts. This CDR3 region has 11 residues. The germline V and J ends were trimmed by 4 bases and 5 bases, with 3 bases remaining between them. Germline CDR1 is MNHNY and CDR2 is SVGAGI (reference sequence). The sort gate was single viable CD3+CD4+CD8-CD45RO+ cells for memory CD4+ T cells. Profiled with immunoSEQ multiplex PCR; TCRdb holds only in-frame clones, not every one. Altogether about 61,000 clones are present, 75% to 85% being singletons, with the ten largest covering over 0.7%.

V and J are TRBV6-6 and TRBJ2-1; no clear D. The TCR originated in an adult in good health and CMV-seronegative. The sample comprised memory CD4+ T cells from blood. DNA for the CDR3: TGTGCCAGCAGTTTCGACAATGAGCAGTTCTTC. Its protein product is CASSFDNEQFF.